A single sample gave rise to the 17 T cell receptor beta chains below, sequenced in a study of T cell responses to AZD1222 COVID-19 vaccine. Measured with immunoSEQ multiplex PCR; TCRdb has only the in-frame clones, and not every one. The repertoire holds some 150,000 clones, with around 88% as singletons. Sample: peripheral blood, taken on day 0 of AZD1222 vaccination. The receptor set was obtained from an adult in good health.

The chain recombines TRBV30 with TRBJ1-3; 8 positions match TRBD1. V lost 0 bases and J lost 0; bases outside the gene matches: 1. Germline assignment: CDR1 GTSNPN and CDR2 SVGIG (reference sequence). This CDR3 is 15 amino acids long. CDR3 loop: CAWSVGTGSGNTIYF. The CDR3 DNA follows: TGTGCCTGGAGTGTCGGGACAGGCTCTGGAAACACCATATATTTT.

The chain is built from TRBV28 and TRBJ1-2; a weak D match, TRBD1 (5 bases). V was cut by 9 bases and J by 4 bases, with 15 bases left in between. The CDR3 is 13 amino acids. CDR1 is MDHEN, CDR2 SYDVKM, per germline. CDR3 sequence: CASRDGLTYGYTF. CDR3 bases: TGTGCCAGTCGGGACGGATTGACCTATGGCTACACCTTC.

The chain links TRBV6-6 to TRBJ2-6, with D perhaps TRBD2 (7 bases). Per germline, CDR1 MNHNY and CDR2 SVGAGI (reference sequence). The length of the CDR3 is 16 residues. V was shortened by 0 bases and J by 3 bases, with 9 bases between the two germline ends. The CDR3: CASSYSGGLGANVLTF. CDR3 bases: TGTGCCAGCAGTTACTCCGGGGGGCTTGGGGCCAACGTCCTGACTTTC.

This clone was detected a few times. The J gene is TRBJ2-7, the V gene TRBV14; D is unclear. V was clipped by 4 bases and J by 2 bases, with 12 bases between them. Per the germline V gene, CDR1 is SGHDN and CDR2 is FVKESK. This CDR3 has 14 amino acids. As DNA, the CDR3 is TGTGCCAGCAGCCGACACTTTAGCACCTACGAGCAGTACTTC. It codes for CASSRHFSTYEQYF.

The rearrangement uses TRBV28 and TRBJ2-5; TRBD2 might be the D (7 bases). CDR1 is MDHEN, CDR2 SYDVKM, per germline. With 11 bases removed from V and 1 base from J, the gap between germline ends came to 17 bases. The CDR3 loop spans 14 amino acids. CDR3 sequence: CAHKGGGFQETQYF. DNA of the CDR3: TGTGCCCACAAGGGGGGGGGCTTCCAAGAGACCCAGTACTTC.

This sequence joins TRBV15 and TRBJ2-7; no clear D. The CDR3 sequence is 17 residues long. The V end was cut by 1 base, the J end by 0 bases, with 16 bases between. Germline assignment: CDR1 LNHNV and CDR2 YYDKDF (reference sequence). The CDR3 DNA follows: TGTGCCACCAGCAGAGGAGATGAAAGGCTCAGCTCCTACGAGCAGTACTTC. Protein: CATSRGDERLSSYEQYF.

This chain uses TRBV7-3 with TRBJ2-2; possible D gene TRBD1, 6 bases. V dropped 5 bases and J dropped 5 bases, with 9 bases sitting between them. The CDR3 is made up of 13 amino acids. Germline V gives CDR1 SGHTA, CDR2 FQGTGA. The CDR3 bases are TGTGCCAGCAGCCCTCAGGGGACCGGGGAGCTGTTTTTT. This translates into CASSPQGTGELFF.

This chain links TRBV7-7 with TRBJ1-6; TRBD1 matches 9 bases. V shed 5 bases, J shed 5 bases, and the junction held 10 bases outside the gene matches. The germline V gene has CDR1 SSHAT and CDR2 FNYEAQ (reference sequence). This CDR3 is 17 amino acids long. The CDR3, as DNA: TGTGCCAGCAGCGACCACCCTTACAGGGGGCATAATTCACCCCTCCACTTT. It encodes CASSDHPYRGHNSPLHF.

The chain couples TRBV7-2 to TRBJ1-1, with a possible D match to TRBD1 (5 bases). The V and J ends lost 5 bases and 2 bases respectively, with 12 bases between them. Germline-derived CDR1 and CDR2 are SGHTA and FQGNSA. The CDR3 spans 14 residues. Here the CDR3 reads CASSTLRVNTEAFF. CDR3 coding DNA: TGTGCCAGCAGCACTCTCAGGGTAAACACTGAAGCTTTCTTT.

This chain uses TRBV11-2 with TRBJ2-3, with a possible D match to TRBD1 (6 bases). The V end lost 2 bases, the J end lost 4 bases, and 7 bases lay between the germline ends. The CDR3 sequence is 13 residues long. CDR1 SGHAT and CDR2 FQNNGV come from the germline V gene. The CDR3 spells CASSLPGADTQYF. The CDR3 DNA reads TGTGCCAGCAGCTTACCAGGGGCAGATACGCAGTATTTT.

Only one count was recorded for this clone. The genes are TRBV24-1 and TRBJ2-3; D is unclear. From germline, CDR1 is KGHDR and CDR2 SFDVKD. Trimming took off 9 bases at V and 1 base at J, with 10 bases between the two ends. This CDR3 region has 13 residues. The CDR3 region is CATAGRGTDTQYF. The CDR3 DNA follows: TGTGCCACCGCCGGAAGGGGCACAGATACGCAGTATTTT.

This clone has just a few counts. The CDR3 bases are TGTGCCAGCAGTGAAGTGGCGGGGAGGGTCACTGAAGCTTTCTTT. Amino acid sequence: CASSEVAGRVTEAFF. This sequence joins TRBV2 and TRBJ1-1; no clear D gene. CDR1 is SNHLY and CDR2 is FYNNEI in the germline V gene. CDR3 size: 15 residues. V lost 1 base to trimming and J lost 4 bases, with 13 bases between them.

The gene calls are TRBV19 and TRBJ1-5, with 7 bases that match TRBD1. Germline V lookup: CDR1 LNHDA, CDR2 SQIVND (reference sequence). After removal of 8 bases from V and 6 bases from J, the junction contained 13 bases not matched to a gene. The CDR3 covers 15 residues. The CDR3 here is CASGFGRQGSQPQHF. The CDR3 nucleotides are TGTGCCAGTGGATTCGGCAGACAGGGATCTCAGCCCCAGCATTTT. Full variable domain (outside the CDR3, taken from reference TRBV19 and TRBJ1-5): DGGITQSPKYLFRKEGQNVTLSCEQNLNHDAMYWYRQDPGQGLRLIYYSQIVNDFQKGDIAEGYSVSREKKESFPLTVTSAQKNPTAFYLCASGFGRQGSQPQHFGDGTRLSIL.

The CDR3 sequence: CASSGTGGFAGYGYTF. The CDR3 region has the DNA TGTGCCAGCAGTGGAACAGGGGGCTTTGCTGGCTATGGCTACACCTTC. This chain uses TRBV6-2 or TRBV6-3 with TRBJ1-2; 9 nucleotides line up with TRBD1. Germline V lookup: CDR1 MNHEY, CDR2 SVGEGT. The CDR3 spans 16 residues. V gave up 5 bases and J gave up 4 bases; unmatched junction bases: 11.

V and J are TRBV9 and TRBJ2-1; 14 bases map to TRBD2. The length of the CDR3 is 21 residues. Germline CDR1 SGDLS, CDR2 YYNGEE. V lost 4 bases, J lost 6 bases, and 21 bases stayed unmatched. This CDR3 reads CASSPGTSGGQAGSQLNEQFF. CDR3 coding DNA: TGTGCCAGCAGCCCAGGGACTAGCGGGGGACAGGCGGGATCCCAACTCAATGAGCAGTTCTTC.

V gene TRBV28 combines with J gene TRBJ1-2, with D possibly being TRBD1 (5 bases). The V end was cut by 5 bases, the J end by 8 bases, with 9 bases between. This CDR3 is 11 amino acids long. Germline-derived CDR1 and CDR2 are MDHEN and SYDVKM. CDR3 sequence reads: CASSPSGGYTF. CDR3 nucleotide sequence: TGTGCCAGCAGTCCGTCAGGGGGCTACACCTTC.

This clone appeared a single time. The chain employs TRBV29-1 and TRBJ2-2; D gene ambiguous. The CDR3 runs 14 residues. Trimming removed 5 bases at V and 0 bases at J, with 10 bases between. Germline values: CDR1 SQVTM, CDR2 ANQGSEA. CDR3 loop: CSVRLNANTGELFF. The CDR3 DNA follows: TGCAGCGTTAGACTGAACGCGAACACCGGGGAGCTGTTTTTT.